The subject of this entry is one T cell receptor (beta chain). The entry originates in a study of CD8 T cells in Susac syndrome. After extraction with the RNeasy kit, 0.5 to 1 ug of the RNA was reverse transcribed using random hexamers. TCRdb re-analysed the immunoSEQ multiplex PCR reads in MiXCR, keeping a single row per CDR3 protein. Here the sample spans 100,000 to 150,000 distinct CDR3 sequences, about 93% being singletons. With 0 bases removed from V and 1 base from J, the gap between germline ends came to 16 bases. There are 17 residues in the CDR3. Germline CDR1 is SGHRS and CDR2 is YFSETQ. This rearrangement joins TRBV5-1 to TRBJ2-5, with D maybe TRBD2 (6 bases). This receptor was taken from a human donor in good health. Sequenced: CD4+ T cells from PBMCs. The CDR3 sequence is CASSLGLGIPSQETQYF. For the CDR3, the DNA is TGCGCCAGCAGCTTGGGACTAGGCATTCCAAGCCAAGAGACCCAGTACTTC.